Sequencing of this T cell receptor (beta chain) was carried out in a study of blood T cell repertoires in COVID-19. CDR3 length: 13 residues. In germline, CDR1 is SGHNT, CDR2 YYREEE (reference sequence). Trimming took 4 bases from V and 2 from J; bases not matched to a gene: 1. Clones were sequenced by immunoSEQ multiplex PCR, and TCRdb holds only the in-frame ones, with some missing. The profile shows around 190,000 clones, about four fifths of them singletons. The TCR sequence derives from a man aged 65 to 79 with active or convalescent COVID-19. Sequenced sample: peripheral blood. The chain recombines TRBV5-4 with TRBJ2-3; 7 bases are shared with TRBD1. CDR3 DNA: TGTGCCAGCAGCGGACAGGACACAGATACGCAGTATTTT. This sequence encodes CASSGQDTDTQYF.